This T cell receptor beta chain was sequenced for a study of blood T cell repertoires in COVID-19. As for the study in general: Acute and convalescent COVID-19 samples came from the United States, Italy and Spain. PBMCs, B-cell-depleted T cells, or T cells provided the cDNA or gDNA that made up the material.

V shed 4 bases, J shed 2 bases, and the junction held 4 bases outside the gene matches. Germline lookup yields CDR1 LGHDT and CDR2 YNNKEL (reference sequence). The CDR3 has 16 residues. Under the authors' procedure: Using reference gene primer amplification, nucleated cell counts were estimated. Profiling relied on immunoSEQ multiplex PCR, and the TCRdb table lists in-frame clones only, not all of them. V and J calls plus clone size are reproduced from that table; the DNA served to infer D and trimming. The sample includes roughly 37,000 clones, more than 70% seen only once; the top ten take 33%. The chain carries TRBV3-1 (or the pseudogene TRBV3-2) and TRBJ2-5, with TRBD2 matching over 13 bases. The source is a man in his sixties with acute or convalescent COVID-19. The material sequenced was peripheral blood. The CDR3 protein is CASSPQGLAGQETQYF. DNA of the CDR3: TGTGCCAGCAGCCCTCAGGGACTAGCGGGGCAAGAGACCCAGTACTTC.